Listed below are T cell receptor beta chains from one sample, sequenced in a study of blood T cell repertoires in COVID-19. Clones were read by immunoSEQ multiplex PCR, and TCRdb kept only the in-frame ones, dropping some. The sample consists of about 170,000 clones, roughly 90% of them appearing once. The sequenced material came from peripheral blood. These receptors came from a man aged 50 or older with acute or convalescent COVID-19. Each CDR3 is given with its conserved first and last residue.

j_gene | v_gene | CDR3aa
TRBJ1-4 | TRBV7-9 | CASSFMRQDNEKLFF
TRBJ2-1 | TRBV28 | CASSERQGRNEQFF
TRBJ2-7 | TRBV9 | CASSGDAGTSVEQYF
TRBJ1-5 | TRBV19 | CASSRDREKPQHF
TRBJ2-3 | TRBV19 | CASNKAGGSNAGDTQYF
TRBJ2-5 | TRBV27 | CASASSLAGVETQYF
TRBJ2-1 | TRBV15 | CATSRDRRLAANNEQFF
TRBJ1-1 | TRBV27 | CASSFVSGTGGQMNTEAFF
TRBJ2-3 | TRBV7-2 | CASSTPSADTQYF
TRBJ1-4 | TRBV5-6 | CASSLYRGNEKLFF
TRBJ1-1 | TRBV7-3 | CASSMGSNTEAFF
TRBJ1-5 | TRBV3-1/TRBV3-2 | CASSRGGQGGNQPQHF
TRBJ2-5 | TRBV7-7 | CASSLDRTSQETQYF
TRBJ2-2 | TRBV24-1 | CATSVGRKFTGELFF
TRBJ2-5 | TRBV4-2 | CASRLTSGGAGETQYF
TRBJ1-5 | TRBV6-1 | CASSERDRVDQPQHF
TRBJ1-4 | TRBV7-9 | CASRETESNEKLFF
TRBJ1-1 | TRBV5-6 | CASSNDRGLNTEAFF
TRBJ1-1 | TRBV29-1 | CSAIGQVNTEAFF
TRBJ2-3 | TRBV5-1 | CASRASGSADTQYF
TRBJ2-2 | TRBV5-4 | CASSFLGLAGGELFF
TRBJ2-5 | TRBV15 | CATSSGGGGVQETQYF
TRBJ1-1 | TRBV6-5 | CASSRERVTEAFF
TRBJ1-1 | TRBV18 | CASSGGVGGLTEAFF
TRBJ2-7 | TRBV3-1/TRBV3-2 | CASSRGTEYEQYF
TRBJ2-7 | TRBV7-2 | CASSLWTSGYEQYF
TRBJ1-6 | TRBV4-3 | CASSQQGDSPLHF
TRBJ2-3 | TRBV20-1 | CSASRLPKWDTQYF
TRBJ1-3 | TRBV10-3 | CAISPGTISGNTIYF
TRBJ1-5 | TRBV6-1 | CASSARQGALNQPQHF
TRBJ1-5 | TRBV28 | CASSERQGGNQPQHF
TRBJ2-5 | TRBV19 | CASRMDRAPQETQYF
TRBJ2-3 | TRBV10-3 | CATCEADTQYF
TRBJ1-1 | TRBV6-5 | CASKEVVGGTEAFF
TRBJ2-6 | TRBV9 | CASSVATGGGSGANVLTF
TRBJ2-1 | TRBV18 | CASSLGVRGEQFF
TRBJ1-1 | TRBV6-5 | CASSYLRGRTEAFF
TRBJ1-2 | TRBV10-1 | CASRTGLNYGYTF
TRBJ2-1 | TRBV6-5 | CASSPGTSGVDEQFF
TRBJ2-2 | TRBV27 | CASSKWGQGSTGELFF